The 31 T cell receptor beta chains below were found in one sample sequenced in a study of T cells after yellow fever vaccination. One entry per CDR3 protein, called by TCRdb with MiXCR from the 5' RACE reads. The sample includes roughly 340,000 distinct CDR3 sequences, 8.7% of them seen just once. This material consisted of PBMCs, taken on the day of the first yellow fever vaccination. All receptors derive from a man aged 18 to 35 who received the YFV17D yellow fever vaccine.

J is TRBJ2-3 and V is TRBV27; D is undetermined. Trimming left V 4 bases short and J 4 bases short, with 12 bases between. The CDR3 length is 14 residues. The germline CDR1 and CDR2 sequences are MNHEY and SMNVEV (reference sequence). CDR3 DNA: TGTGCCAGCAGTTCCCGGCCCCAACCAGATACGCAGTATTTT. The encoded protein is CASSSRPQPDTQYF.

This clonotype was counted between two and nine times. V usage is TRBV11-2 and J usage is TRBJ1-1; the D gene is possibly TRBD1 (6 bases). Germline loops: CDR1 SGHAT, CDR2 FQNNGV. CDR3 length equals 12 residues. Trimming took 7 bases from V and 11 from J, leaving 17 bases between them. This chain's CDR3 is CASTSGAGSAFF. In nucleotides, the CDR3 is TGTGCCAGCACCTCGGGGGCGGGGTCGGCTTTCTTT.

The V and J genes are TRBV7-9 and TRBJ2-7; D remains unclear. Germline CDR1 reads SEHNR; CDR2 reads FQNEAQ (reference sequence). The germline V and J ends were trimmed by 4 bases and 1 base, with 8 bases remaining between them. The CDR3 is made up of 13 amino acids. CDR3 bases: TGTGCCAGCAGCTCCTCTGAGTCCTACGAGCAGTACGTC. It codes for CASSSSESYEQYV.

This clonotype has a handful of counts. This rearrangement joins TRBV5-4 to TRBJ2-3; D is ambiguous. From germline, CDR1 is SGHNT and CDR2 YYREEE (reference sequence). V was clipped by 0 bases and J by 4 bases, with 12 bases between them. The CDR3 is 15 amino acids. For the CDR3, the DNA is TGTGCCAGCAGCTTGGGATCCAGGCCCCCAGATACGCAGTATTTT. Translated, it gives CASSLGSRPPDTQYF.

The rearrangement links TRBV7-6 to TRBJ1-5, with D possibly TRBD1 on 5 matching bases. V lost 0 bases and J lost 4, with 13 bases in between. The CDR3 is made up of 16 amino acids. Germline V gene sequence: CDR1 SGHVS, CDR2 FNYEAQ. DNA of the CDR3: TGTGCCAGCAGCTTAGCGCCCGACAGAACAAATCAGCCCCAGCATTTT. Protein product: CASSLAPDRTNQPQHF.

This clonotype was counted at least ten times. This chain links TRBV5-1 with TRBJ2-5, with no clear D. The CDR3 sequence is 15 residues long. Germline CDR1 SGHRS, CDR2 YFSETQ. Trimming removed 4 bases from V and 5 bases from J, with 18 bases in between. CDR3 DNA: TGCGCCAGCAGCCCCCGTTTCCCAGGCTGGGAGACCCAGTACTTC. This codes for CASSPRFPGWETQYF.

This clonotype was counted between two and nine times. This chain links TRBV9 with TRBJ2-7, with D unresolved. CDR1 and CDR2 from the germline V gene are SGDLS and YYNGEE. V was shortened by 4 bases and J by 0 bases, with 17 bases between the two germline ends. CDR3 length: 16 amino acids. DNA for the CDR3: TGTGCCAGCAGCAAACAAATCGTGAGTTACTCCTACGAGCAGTACTTC. Its translation is CASSKQIVSYSYEQYF.

The genes are TRBV7-9 and TRBJ2-1, with D tentatively TRBD1 (6 bases). V lost 6 bases to trimming and J lost 4 bases, with 16 bases between them. Germline loops: CDR1 SEHNR, CDR2 FQNEAQ (reference sequence). This CDR3 has 15 residues. The CDR3 DNA reads TGTGCCAGCAGATCTCTGACAGGCCCATACAATGAGCAGTTCTTC. It yields the protein CASRSLTGPYNEQFF.

V and J are TRBV4-3 and TRBJ1-2; a possible D gene is TRBD1 (5 bases). Germline V gene sequence: CDR1 LGHNA, CDR2 YSLEER. CDR3 size: 15 residues. V lost 0 bases to trimming and J lost 8 bases, with 16 bases between them. In DNA, the CDR3 is TGCGCCAGCAGCCAAGATCCCCACGGGGGTCAGGGCTACACCTTC. Translating it yields CASSQDPHGGQGYTF.

J is TRBJ2-1 and V is TRBV5-8; TRBD1 aligns across 8 bases. The germline gives CDR1 SGHTS, CDR2 YDEGEE. The CDR3 runs 16 residues. The J segment lost 7 bases and the V segment lost 6 bases, leaving 15 bases of the junction unmatched. DNA for the CDR3: TGTGCCAGCACCATGACAGGGGCCATGATGGTGAATGAGCAGTTCTTC. Protein product: CASTMTGAMMVNEQFF.

Written as DNA, the CDR3 is TGTGCCAGCAAAGGACCTGAAGAGACCCAGTACTTC. Its protein is CASKGPEETQYF. This chain uses TRBV6-5 with TRBJ2-5; D gene uncertain. There are 12 residues in the CDR3. The germline CDR1 and CDR2 sequences are MNHEY and SVGAGI. The V gene lost 7 bases and the J gene lost 3 bases, with 9 bases spanning the gap.

In its sample, this clonotype was seen many times. The chain carries TRBV6-5 and TRBJ2-2; D is uncertain. Germline V gene sequence: CDR1 MNHEY, CDR2 SVGAGI. The CDR3 totals 16 residues. The V gene lost 1 base and the J gene lost 0 bases, with 9 bases spanning the gap. The CDR3 region is CASSYYRNSNTGELFF. The CDR3, as DNA: TGTGCCAGCAGTTACTATCGGAACTCGAACACCGGGGAGCTGTTTTTT.

The chain links TRBV11-1 to TRBJ1-6, with D tentatively TRBD1 (5 bases). Trimming left V 3 bases short and J 7 bases short, with 25 bases between. Germline V gene data show CDR1 as SGHAT and CDR2 as FQDESV (reference sequence). The CDR3 sequence is 19 residues long. The CDR3 sequence: CASSFSPSGALLGNSPLHF. DNA for the CDR3: TGTGCCAGCAGCTTTAGCCCATCTGGGGCCCTCTTGGGGAATTCACCCCTCCACTTT.

This clonotype has only a few counts. This rearrangement joins TRBV18 to TRBJ2-3; D is unresolved. The V gene's germline CDR1 is KGHSH and CDR2 LQKENI. CDR3 length: 15 residues. Trimming stripped 4 bases from V and 4 bases from J, with 15 bases between. This chain's CDR3 is CASSLNGLYADTQYF. The CDR3 coding sequence is TGTGCCAGCTCACTTAATGGTCTATACGCAGATACGCAGTATTTT.

This clonotype was counted a few times. V and J are TRBV18 and TRBJ1-2; maybe TRBD1 (5 bases). The germline V gene encodes CDR1 KGHSH and CDR2 LQKENI. V lost 2 bases to trimming and J lost 7 bases, with 14 bases between them. The CDR3 length is 14 residues. CDR3 DNA sequence: TGTGCCAGCTCACCAGTGGGACGAGAATTTGGCTACACCTTC. As protein: CASSPVGREFGYTF.

The gene calls are TRBV10-1 and TRBJ1-5; D is uncertain. The CDR3 is 13 amino acids. V lost 0 bases, J lost 7 bases, and 7 bases lay in between. Germline V gives CDR1 WNHNN, CDR2 SYGVQD (reference sequence). The CDR3 is CASSESLGQPQHF. Written as DNA, the CDR3 is TGCGCCAGCAGTGAGTCTCTCGGGCAGCCCCAGCATTTT.

This clonotype has ten or more counts. The rearrangement uses TRBV28 and TRBJ2-4, with TRBD1 matching over 7 bases. CDR3 length: 12 amino acids. V was clipped by 9 bases and J by 7 bases; unmatched bases: 6. Germline CDR1 reads MDHEN; CDR2 reads SYDVKM. The CDR3 region is CASRQGVNIQYF. CDR3 in DNA: TGTGCCAGTCGACAGGGAGTGAACATTCAGTACTTC.

This clonotype has a handful of counts. This chain uses TRBV12-3 or TRBV12-4 with TRBJ1-6, with 7 bases lining up with TRBD1. Trimming at V came to 5 bases and at J to 2 bases, leaving 3 bases not matched to a gene. The CDR3 length is 15 residues. The CDR3 is CASSRTGAYNSPLHF. The CDR3 nucleotides are TGTGCCAGCAGTAGAACAGGGGCCTATAATTCACCCCTCCACTTT.

The J gene is TRBJ2-1, the V gene TRBV10-1; 7 bases fit TRBD2. In germline, CDR1 is WNHNN, CDR2 SYGVQD (reference sequence). This CDR3 has 13 amino acids. Trimming cost V 6 bases and J 6 bases; bases outside gene matches: 5. This CDR3 is CASSTGTTNEQFF. As DNA, the CDR3 is TGCGCCAGCAGCACCGGGACTACCAATGAGCAGTTCTTC.

This clonotype was recorded a few times. The chain couples TRBV7-2 to TRBJ2-3; TRBD1 matches at 10 bases. This CDR3 contains 15 residues. Per germline, CDR1 SGHTA and CDR2 FQGNSA. J was trimmed by 2 bases and V by 8 bases; bases with no gene match: 7. CDR3 coding DNA: TGTGCCAGCGGTTCGGGACAGGGGACCACAGATACGCAGTATTTT. Amino acids: CASGSGQGTTDTQYF.

This clonotype was seen a few times. The V call is TRBV2, the J call TRBJ2-7, with D possibly being TRBD1 (6 bases). The CDR3 runs 14 residues. Germline lookup yields CDR1 SNHLY and CDR2 FYNNEI. Trimming cost V 6 bases and J 2 bases, with 14 bases left between them. CDR3 nucleotides: TGTGCCAGCAGGGCCTACAGGGATACCTACGAGCAGTACGTC. It codes for CASRAYRDTYEQYV.

The J gene is TRBJ1-1, the V gene TRBV11-2; 10 nucleotides line up with TRBD1. Germline V gene lookup returns CDR1 SGHAT and CDR2 FQNNGV. CDR3 length: 19 amino acids. V was clipped by 2 bases and J by 2 bases; unmatched bases: 14. CDR3 residues: CASSLHFDGTGDDNTEAFF. The CDR3 bases are TGTGCCAGCAGCTTACATTTTGATGGGACAGGGGATGATAACACTGAAGCTTTCTTT.

The CDR3 loop is CASSSRVHEQYV. The CDR3 DNA reads as TGCGCCAGCAGCTCCAGGGTCCACGAGCAGTACGTC. The chain uses TRBV5-1 and TRBJ2-7, with D tentatively TRBD1 (5 bases). The germline V and J ends were trimmed by 3 bases and 5 bases, with 9 bases remaining between them. CDR1 is SGHRS and CDR2 is YFSETQ in the germline V gene. This CDR3 has 12 residues.

This clonotype was observed a few times. This chain connects TRBV7-2 to TRBJ1-5; no reliable D call. The CDR3 extends over 13 amino acids. Trimming removed 3 bases from V and 4 bases from J, with 7 bases in between. The V gene's germline CDR1 is SGHTA and CDR2 FQGNSA. The CDR3 DNA is TGTGCCAGCAGCTTCTTGGGGAATCAGCCCCAGCATTTT. Its translation is CASSFLGNQPQHF.

This clonotype was found many times. CDR3: CASSLGGASDTQYF. CDR3 in DNA: TGTGCCAGCAGCTTGGGCGGGGCATCAGATACGCAGTATTTT. The V and J genes are TRBV7-2 and TRBJ2-3; the D gene is possibly TRBD2 (6 bases). CDR3 length: 14 residues. Trimming cost V 3 bases and J 4 bases, with 11 bases left between them. In germline, CDR1 is SGHTA, CDR2 FQGNSA.

J is TRBJ2-3 and V is TRBV30; no firm D call. This CDR3 is 11 amino acids long. Per the germline V gene, CDR1 is GTSNPN and CDR2 is SVGIG (reference sequence). The V end lost 5 bases, the J end lost 2 bases, and 5 bases lay between the germline ends. The CDR3 sequence: CAWSFTDTQYF. Written as DNA, the CDR3 is TGTGCCTGGTCTTTCACAGATACGCAGTATTTT.

This clonotype was counted between two and nine times. The chain is built from TRBV20-1 and TRBJ2-7; 10 bases align to TRBD2. V lost 0 bases and J lost 2; bases outside the gene matches: 1. The CDR3 loop spans 14 amino acids. Germline CDR1 and CDR2: DFQATT and SNEGSKA (reference sequence). CDR3 in DNA: TGCAGTGCTAGAGAACTAGCGGGGACCTACGAGCAGTACGTC. Translating it yields CSARELAGTYEQYV.

Ten or more counts support this clonotype. The gene calls are TRBV20-1 and TRBJ2-3; 14 bases fit TRBD2. Germline V gene lookup returns CDR1 DFQATT and CDR2 SNEGSKA (reference sequence). The CDR3 spans 17 residues. V gave up 5 bases and J gave up 5 bases; unmatched junction bases: 12. The CDR3 loop is CSAPNPQTSGRGDTQYF. In DNA form, the CDR3 reads TGCAGTGCTCCAAACCCTCAGACTAGCGGGAGGGGAGATACGCAGTATTTT.

This clonotype turned up a few times. The V and J genes are TRBV6-2 or TRBV6-3 and TRBJ2-7; D may be TRBD1 (6 bases). The V and J ends lost 2 bases and 6 bases respectively, with 14 bases between them. This CDR3 region has 14 residues. CDR1 and CDR2 from the germline V gene are MNHEY and SVGEGT. The chain's CDR3 is CASSYLSQGGEQYV. As DNA, the CDR3 is TGTGCCAGCAGTTACCTGTCACAGGGCGGCGAGCAGTACGTC.

The chain has TRBV7-2 and TRBJ1-5; 7 nucleotides match TRBD1. Germline CDR1 SGHTA, CDR2 FQGNSA. V was pared by 2 bases and J by 7 bases, with 8 bases of the junction left unmatched. The CDR3 has 15 residues. The CDR3 nucleotides are TGTGCCAGCAGCTTAACGGGACAGCGAGGGCAGCCCCAGCATTTT. Protein product: CASSLTGQRGQPQHF.

Only a few counts were recorded for this clonotype. Written as DNA, the CDR3 is TGTGCCAGCAGTTGGCCTAGCGGGGGCTACGAGCAGTACTTC. Protein: CASSWPSGGYEQYF. This sequence joins TRBV28 and TRBJ2-7, with 10 bases aligning to TRBD2. The CDR3 is 14 residues long. The V and J ends lost 4 bases and 3 bases, in that order; junction bases with no gene match: 3. The germline gives CDR1 MDHEN, CDR2 SYDVKM.